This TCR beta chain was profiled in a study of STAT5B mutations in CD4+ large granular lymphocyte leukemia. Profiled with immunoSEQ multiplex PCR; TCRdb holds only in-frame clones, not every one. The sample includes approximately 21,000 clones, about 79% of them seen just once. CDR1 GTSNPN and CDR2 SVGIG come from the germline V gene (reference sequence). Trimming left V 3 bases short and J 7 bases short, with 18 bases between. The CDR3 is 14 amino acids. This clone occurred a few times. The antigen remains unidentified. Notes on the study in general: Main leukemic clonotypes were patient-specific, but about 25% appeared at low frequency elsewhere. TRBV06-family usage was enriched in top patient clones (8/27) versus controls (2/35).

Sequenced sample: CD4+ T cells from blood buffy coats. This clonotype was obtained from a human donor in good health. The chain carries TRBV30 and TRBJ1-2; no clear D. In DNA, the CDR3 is TGTGCCTGGAGCCCCGGCGTGATCGGGTTTGGCTACACCTTC. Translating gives CAWSPGVIGFGYTF.